This T cell receptor beta chain is drawn from a study of Ad26.COV2.S vaccination and SARS-CoV-2 variants. Study overall: A COV1001 Ad26.COV2.S trial-arm participant provided the sample. Study-level findings and limits: Reported findings describe substantial breadth in spike-specific CD8+ and CD4+ T cell responses following vaccination.

CDR1 is SEHNR, CDR2 FQNEAQ, per germline (reference sequence). This CDR3 region has 13 residues. V was shortened by 4 bases and J by 4 bases, with 10 bases between the two germline ends. Some clones are missing from TCRdb's copy, which holds only in-frame ones; the method was immunoSEQ multiplex PCR. The sample records a few hundred thousand clones, 80% to 95% being singletons. Treatment reported: around 19 received Ad26.COV2.S at low or high dose, single or two shots; 5 received placebo; per-sample allocation not given. Repertoires come from day 63 after the first vaccine or placebo injection. Turning to this clone: Its antigen remains unknown.

Sequenced material: peripheral blood, taken in a trial of Ad26.COV2.S vaccine versus placebo. The receptor was derived from a person between 18 and 60 years old who received the Ad26.COV2.S COVID-19 vaccine or a placebo. The rearrangement uses TRBV7-9 and TRBJ1-2; D may be TRBD1 (5 bases). In DNA form, the CDR3 reads TGTGCCAGCAGCTCAGAGGGGTTCTATGGCTACACCTTC. Its protein is CASSSEGFYGYTF. Using reference TRBV7-9 and TRBJ1-2 for the parts outside the CDR3, the full variable domain is DTGVSQNPRHKITKRGQNVTFRCDPISEHNRLYWYRQTLGQGPEFLTYFQNEAQLEKSRLLSDRFSAERPKGSFSTLEIQRTEQGDSAMYLCASSSEGFYGYTFGSGTRLTVV.